A single sample gave rise to the 26 T cell receptor beta chains below, sequenced in a study of tissue T cells after allogeneic stem cell transplantation. The sample's time point: mouse harvest day 14 after allogeneic transplant. The graft held 10^6 splenic CD5+ T cells and 10^7 T-cell-depleted bone marrow cells. Produced via immunoSEQ multiplex PCR; TCRdb's table is partial and in-frame only. The sample lists 4,800 or so clones, less than 40% occurring once. The sequenced sample was skin. The origin of the receptors is a female BALB/c mouse given C57BL/6 T cells with graft-versus-host disease after an allogeneic hematopoietic cell transplant.

On this clone itself: Gene names and germline refer to mouse. The read falls 1 residue short of the CDR3 end, and the missing part is taken from the germline J gene. Other DNA sequences in this specimen translate into the identical CDR3. The rearrangement joins TRBV26 to TRBJ2-4, with D possibly being TRBD1 (5 bases). The CDR3 consists of 13 residues. In germline, CDR1 is KGHPV, CDR2 FQNQEV (reference sequence). V was clipped by 2 bases and J by 5 bases, with 8 bases between them. CDR3 in amino acids: CASSLRGGNTLYF. The CDR3 bases that were read are TGTGCCAGCAGTCTGAGGGGAGGAAACACCTTGTAC.

This clone was picked up a small number of times. Gene names and germline match the mouse. The read gets to within 1 residue of the CDR3 end, and the germline J gene fills in the rest. This rearrangement joins TRBV5 to TRBJ2-5; 9 positions match TRBD2. With 3 bases clipped from V and 5 bases from J, the junction kept 3 bases outside the gene matches. The CDR3 is made up of 14 amino acids. From germline, CDR1 is LGHNA and CDR2 YNLKQL (reference sequence). CDR3 in amino acids: CASSHGTGRDTQYF. The sequenced part of the CDR3 DNA is TGTGCCAGCAGCCACGGGACTGGGCGAGACACCCAGTAC.

Turning to this clone: A much larger clone is a single base away; this may be a read error. Gene names refer to mouse genes. The CDR3 end lies 1 residue beyond the end of the read and is filled in from the germline J gene. This chain uses TRBV26 with TRBJ2-5; 9 nucleotides agree with TRBD1. The germline V gene has CDR1 KGHPV and CDR2 FQNQEV (reference sequence). The CDR3 spans 15 residues. Trimming cost V 2 bases and J 7 bases; bases outside gene matches: 7. CDR3 loop: CASSLVQGAANTQYF. The CDR3 DNA, read in part, is TGTGCCAGCAGTCTGGTACAGGGGGCGGCCAACACCCAGTAC.

By share, this clone ranks as medium-sized. All gene names here are mouse names. Here the CDR3 reads CASSRQNNYAEQFF. Partial CDR3 DNA: TGTGCCAGCAGTCGGCAGAATAACTATGCTGAGCAGTTC. The V call is TRBV26, the J call TRBJ2-1; D is unclear. The missing CDR3 end, 1 residue past where the read stops, is filled in from the germline J gene. Germline V gene lookup returns CDR1 KGHPV and CDR2 FQNQEV (reference sequence). This CDR3 has 14 amino acids. The V and J ends lost 4 bases and 0 bases respectively, with 7 bases between them.

In its sample, this clone is medium-sized. Gene names are the mouse ones. The observed sequence ends 1 residue before the CDR3 terminus, with the missing tail filled in from the germline J gene. The chain uses TRBV13-2 and TRBJ2-7, with 7 nucleotides matching TRBD1. The CDR3 totals 15 residues. Germline CDR1 is NNHNN and CDR2 is SYGAGS (reference sequence). The J segment lost 4 bases and the V segment lost 1 base, leaving 8 bases of the junction unmatched. The covered CDR3 bases are TGTGCCAGCGGTGATCCCCGACAGGGAGTTTATGAACAGTAC. This gives the protein CASGDPRQGVYEQY. The CDR3 in its entirety is CASGDPRQGVYEQYF.

On this clone itself: These gene names are mouse names. Here the CDR3 reads CASRLGGPQDTQYF. Partial CDR3 DNA: TGTGCCAGCAGACTGGGGGGGCCTCAAGACACCCAGTAC. The chain combines TRBV24 with TRBJ2-5, with 11 bases identical to TRBD2. The read falls 1 residue short of the CDR3 end, and the missing part is taken from the germline J gene. CDR3 length: 14 residues. Germline V gene data show CDR1 as KGHTA and CDR2 as FRNEEI. Trimming took 6 bases from V and 3 from J; bases not matched to a gene: 2.

About this clone itself: Since a much larger clone is just one base distant, this may be a read error. Genes and germline come from the mouse. The read terminates 1 residue before the CDR3 end, so the remaining end is supplied by the germline J gene. This chain joins TRBV26 and TRBJ1-3; no clear D. V was cut by 0 bases and J by 0 bases, with 3 bases left in between. Germline V lookup: CDR1 KGHPV, CDR2 FQNQEV (reference sequence). The CDR3 runs to 14 residues. Here the CDR3 reads CASSLSDSGNTLYF. The sequenced CDR3 bases are TGTGCCAGCAGTCTGTCAGATTCTGGAAATACGCTCTAT.

With regard to this clone: Germline and genes here are mouse. The read comes to an end 1 residue before the CDR3 does, leaving the germline J gene to fill in the end. The V and J genes are TRBV31 and TRBJ2-7, with 7 bases that match TRBD2. CDR1 and CDR2 (germline): GKSSPN, SITVG. V shed 0 bases and J 3 bases; nucleotides not matched to a gene: 2. The CDR3 loop spans 13 amino acids. The CDR3 bases that were read are TGTGCCTGGAGTCTAACTGGGGACTATGAACAGTAC. The encoded protein is CAWSLTGDYEQY. The full-length CDR3 reads as CAWSLTGDYEQYF.

This clone is labeled as medium-sized. Gene labels here are mouse ones. The covered CDR3 bases are TGTGCCAGCAGCCAAGCCGACAACACAGAAGTCTTC. This codes for CASSQADNTEVF. The entire CDR3 protein is CASSQADNTEVFF. V is TRBV5 and J is TRBJ1-1; D uncertain. With the read ending 1 residue before the CDR3 end, the germline J gene is used to fill in that end. With 1 base removed from V and 2 bases from J, the gap between germline ends came to 5 bases. The germline V gene encodes CDR1 LGHNA and CDR2 YNLKQL (reference sequence). The CDR3 extends over 13 amino acids.

By share, this clone ranks as medium-sized. Mouse germline and gene names are used. Sequencing ends 1 residue short of the CDR3 end; the germline J gene provides the rest. The chain recombines TRBV2 with TRBJ1-1; a possible D gene is TRBD1 (5 bases). The CDR3 is made up of 15 amino acids. Germline CDR1 and CDR2: LGHNA and YSYQKL. Trimming took off 0 bases at V and 3 bases at J, with 11 bases between the two ends. The CDR3 here is CASSQDPGPDTEVFF. CDR3 DNA (partial): TGTGCCAGCAGCCAAGACCCAGGGCCGGACACAGAAGTCTTC.

Remarks on this clone: The genes are named according to mouse. The CDR3 end lies 1 residue beyond the end of the read and is filled in from the germline J gene. The chain uses TRBV19 and TRBJ1-3; no reliable D call. CDR3 size: 14 residues. The germline gives CDR1 FNHDT, CDR2 SITEND (reference sequence). Trimming left V 4 bases short and J 0 bases short, with 8 bases between. The covered CDR3 bases are TGTGCCAGCAGTCACAGAAATTCTGGAAATACGCTCTAT. It translates to CASSHRNSGNTLY. In full, the CDR3 is CASSHRNSGNTLYF.

This clone was observed a handful of times. Gene names are mouse gene names. The read ends 1 residue early relative to the CDR3; the germline J gene fills the gap. This rearrangement joins TRBV26 to TRBJ2-4, with D hard to call. The CDR3 loop spans 13 amino acids. Germline CDR1 reads KGHPV; CDR2 reads FQNQEV (reference sequence). V was shortened by 4 bases and J by 3 bases, with 8 bases between the two germline ends. Incomplete CDR3 DNA: TGTGCCAGCAGTCGAGAGGGACAAAACACCTTGTAC. Its protein is CASSREGQNTLY. The entire CDR3 reads CASSREGQNTLYF.

This clone was counted only a few times. Gene names are mouse gene names. The read finishes 1 residue shy of the CDR3 end, and the germline J gene is used to complete it. The genes are TRBV26 and TRBJ2-5; D not certain. The ends were cut back, 3 bases at V and 0 bases at J, with 7 bases in the middle. Germline assignment: CDR1 KGHPV and CDR2 FQNQEV (reference sequence). The CDR3 is made up of 14 amino acids. CDR3 residues: CASSLRNNQDTQYF. The CDR3 DNA, read in part, is TGTGCCAGCAGTCTTCGCAATAACCAAGACACCCAGTAC.

This clone rates as medium-sized. The germline and genes are mouse ones. Read data end 1 residue before the CDR3 end; the end is taken from the germline J gene. J is TRBJ1-4 and V is TRBV16, with D tentatively TRBD1 (6 bases). Germline-derived CDR1 and CDR2 are SGHSA and FRNQAP. Trimming removed 1 base from V and 5 bases from J, with 8 bases in between. This CDR3 spans 14 amino acids. The CDR3 DNA, read in part, is TGTGCAAGCAGCTTAGCTCAGGGGAACGAAAGATTATTT. This encodes CASSLAQGNERLF. The complete CDR3 sequence is CASSLAQGNERLFF. Full variable domain (remainder filled in from reference TRBV16 and TRBJ1-4): NAGVIQTPRHKVTGKGQEATLWCEPISGHSAVFWYRQTIVQGLEFLTYFRNQAPIDDSGMPKERFSAQMPNQSHSTLKIQSTQPQDSAVYLCASSLAQGNERLFFGHGTKLSVL.

In the case of this clone: The listed genes are named as in mouse. The read ends 1 residue before the CDR3 terminus; that terminus is restored from the germline J gene. The chain carries TRBV16 and TRBJ2-5; weak D call: TRBD1 (6 bases). Germline CDR1 reads SGHSA; CDR2 reads FRNQAP. Trimming removed 1 base from V and 5 bases from J, with 10 bases in between. The CDR3 is made up of 14 amino acids. This CDR3 is CASSLAQGRDTQYF. Incomplete CDR3 DNA: TGTGCAAGCAGCTTAGCCCAGGGGAGAGACACCCAGTAC.

For this clone: The germline and genes are mouse ones. The read falls 1 residue short of the CDR3 end, and the missing part is taken from the germline J gene. The genes are TRBV13-3 and TRBJ2-4; D is uncertain. This CDR3 comprises 13 residues. In germline, CDR1 is NNHDY, CDR2 SYVADS. Trimming stripped 2 bases from V and 4 bases from J, with 8 bases between. The CDR3 sequence: CASSEYQKNTLYF. The CDR3 bases that were read are TGTGCCAGCAGTGAGTACCAAAAAAACACCTTGTAC.

This clone was recorded a few times. Any gene name here is a mouse gene name. The sequence runs out 1 residue before the end of the CDR3; the remainder is reconstructed from the germline J gene. V gene TRBV12-2 combines with J gene TRBJ1-3; D is undetermined. This CDR3 is 13 amino acids long. Trimming took off 4 bases at V and 0 bases at J, with 6 bases between the two ends. Germline V gene data show CDR1 as SGHLS and CDR2 as HYDKME. The part of the CDR3 DNA that was read is TGTGCCAGCTCCGTTGATTCTGGAAATACGCTCTAT. Its protein is CASSVDSGNTLY. The whole CDR3 protein is CASSVDSGNTLYF.

In the case of this clone: The gene names given are mouse names. The read ends 1 residue shy of where the CDR3 ends; the end is completed using the germline J gene. The chain recombines TRBV26 with TRBJ1-4, with D unresolved. CDR3 length: 13 amino acids. Germline CDR1 KGHPV, CDR2 FQNQEV (reference sequence). V shed 4 bases and J shed 2 bases, with 5 bases lying between them. CDR3 in amino acids: CASSRKSNERLFF. CDR3 bases read: TGTGCCAGCAGTCGGAAATCCAACGAAAGATTATTT.

Concerning this clone itself: All gene names here are mouse names. The read stops 1 residue short of the end of the CDR3; the missing end is completed from the germline J gene. The chain joins TRBV13-1 to TRBJ2-7; D is ambiguous. The length of the CDR3 is 14 residues. V was trimmed by 4 bases and J by 0 bases, leaving 11 bases between them. The germline CDR1 and CDR2 sequences are NSHNY and SYGAGN. This CDR3 is CASSRGGNSYEQYF. CDR3 bases read: TGTGCCAGCAGTCGGGGAGGGAACTCCTATGAACAGTAC.

This clone was seen a handful of times. These gene names are mouse names. The CDR3 end is not reached by the read, which stops 1 residue before it; the germline J gene fills it in. This chain connects TRBV26 to TRBJ1-3; 7 bases line up with TRBD1. With 2 bases clipped from V and 2 bases from J, the junction kept 0 bases outside the gene matches. CDR3 length: 14 residues. CDR1 and CDR2 from the germline V gene are KGHPV and FQNQEV (reference sequence). The CDR3: CASSLQGAGNTLYF. CDR3 DNA, as far as it was read: TGTGCCAGCAGTCTGCAGGGGGCTGGAAATACGCTCTAT.

This clone is labeled medium-sized. Genes and germline are mouse. The read ends 1 residue early relative to the CDR3; the germline J gene fills the gap. The chain carries TRBV23 and TRBJ2-4. From germline, CDR1 is KGHTA and CDR2 FQNQQP. CDR3 length: 13 amino acids. The CDR3 sequence: CSSSQSGQNTLYF. The part of the CDR3 DNA that was read is TGCTCCAGCAGTCAATCGGGGCAAAACACCTTGTAC.

Comment on this clone: Gene names denote mouse genes. The CDR3 end lies 1 residue beyond the end of the read and is filled in from the germline J gene. The chain employs TRBV21 and TRBJ2-3; D perhaps matches TRBD2 (7 bases). TRBV21 falls under the ORF class, with uncertain function. The CDR3 consists of 17 residues. V lost 0 bases and J 6 bases, leaving 19 bases between the germline ends. Incomplete CDR3 DNA: TGTGCTAGCAGTCAATCGGGGGATGGGGGGCCGCCGGAAACGCTGTAT. Its protein product is CASSQSGDGGPPETLY. The complete CDR3 protein is CASSQSGDGGPPETLYF.

On this clone: Here the gene names and germline are mouse. The CDR3 is cut off 1 residue early in the read; its end comes from the germline J gene. This chain connects TRBV1 to TRBJ2-3; TRBD1 aligns across 7 bases. This CDR3 comprises 15 residues. V gave up 3 bases and J gave up 1 base; unmatched junction bases: 4. The V gene's germline CDR1 is NSQYPW and CDR2 LRSPGD (reference sequence). Incomplete CDR3 DNA: TGCACCTGCAGTGCGGGACAGTCTCGTGCAGAAACGCTGTAT. Encoded protein: CTCSAGQSRAETLY. The whole CDR3 is CTCSAGQSRAETLYF.

This clone occurred a few times. Gene names and germline refer to mouse. The read terminates 1 residue ahead of where the CDR3 ends, so the germline J gene completes it. The chain joins TRBV12-1 to TRBJ2-1, with TRBD1 matching 7 bases. With V trimmed by 2 bases and J by 7 bases, 4 bases remained unmatched. This CDR3 spans 13 amino acids. Germline V gene data show CDR1 as SGHSN and CDR2 as HYEKVE. Incomplete CDR3 DNA: TGTGCCAGCTCTCCACAGGGGTGGGCTGAGCAGTTC. This sequence encodes CASSPQGWAEQF. The full CDR3 reads CASSPQGWAEQFF.

This clone is labeled medium-sized. These gene names are mouse names. The read halts 1 residue ahead of the CDR3 end, with the missing end drawn from the germline J gene. The chain recombines TRBV26 with TRBJ1-3; 7 bases map to TRBD1. The CDR3 covers 14 residues. After removal of 4 bases from V and 2 bases from J, the junction contained 2 bases not matched to a gene. Per germline, CDR1 KGHPV and CDR2 FQNQEV (reference sequence). The DNA read from the CDR3 is TGTGCCAGCAGTCGAGACAGGGCTGGAAATACGCTCTAT. This translates into CASSRDRAGNTLY. The whole CDR3 sequence reads CASSRDRAGNTLYF.

Notes on this clone: Gene labels here are mouse ones. The read ends 1 residue early relative to the CDR3; the germline J gene fills the gap. V is TRBV16 and J is TRBJ2-7; TRBD2 agrees at 7 bases. V shed 3 bases, J shed 0 bases, and the junction held 2 bases outside the gene matches. Looked up from germline, CDR1 is SGHSA and CDR2 is FRNQAP. This CDR3 contains 14 residues. CDR3 DNA (partial): TGTGCAAGCAGCTTGGGGGGGAGCTCCTATGAACAGTAC. Translation: CASSLGGSSYEQY. The CDR3, in full, reads CASSLGGSSYEQYF. The complete variable domain, with remaining parts taken from reference TRBV16 and TRBJ2-7, reads NAGVIQTPRHKVTGKGQEATLWCEPISGHSAVFWYRQTIVQGLEFLTYFRNQAPIDDSGMPKERFSAQMPNQSHSTLKIQSTQPQDSAVYLCASSLGGSSYEQYFGPGTRLTVL.